These 18 T cell receptor beta chains originate from one sample sequenced in a study of shared clonotypes between healthy human individuals. Clones were read by immunoSEQ multiplex PCR, and TCRdb kept only the in-frame ones, dropping some. The table lists fewer than 3 million clones, 92% of them singletons, with approximately 0.41% in the top ten. The sequenced sample consisted of naive CD4+ T cells from PBMCs. Subset of the sample: CD45RA+ positively selected. The receptors were sampled from a man aged 18 to 29 in good health. Some clones in this sample may be carry-over from other donors' samples.

The chain carries TRBV19 and TRBJ2-2, with 9 bases fitting TRBD2. CDR3 length: 15 residues. Per germline, CDR1 LNHDA and CDR2 SQIVND (reference sequence). Losses at the gene ends were 5 bases for V and 5 bases for J; bases not matched to a gene: 6. The DNA for the CDR3 is TGTGCCAGTAGTGTTAGCGGGAGCGAAACCGGGGAGCTGTTTTTT. Translation: CASSVSGSETGELFF.

The chain combines TRBV6-1 with TRBJ1-3; maybe TRBD1 (6 bases). Germline CDR1 MNHNS, CDR2 SASEGT. The CDR3 contains 14 residues. The V and J ends lost 4 bases and 5 bases respectively, with 12 bases between them. CDR3 region: CASSGRGIRNTIYF. CDR3 nucleotide sequence: TGTGCCAGCAGTGGAAGGGGGATTCGAAACACCATATATTTT.

This chain uses TRBV5-1 with TRBJ2-7; 12 bases agree with TRBD1. With 7 bases clipped from V and 7 bases from J, the junction kept 12 bases outside the gene matches. CDR1 is SGHRS and CDR2 is YFSETQ in the germline V gene. The CDR3 is made up of 15 amino acids. The CDR3 nucleotides are TGCGCCAGCGGAACGCCGGGACAGGGGGCAAAGGAGCAGTACTTC. Residues: CASGTPGQGAKEQYF.

The chain uses TRBV11-2 and TRBJ2-3, with a weak D call TRBD1 (6 bases). The V end lost 5 bases, the J end lost 2 bases, and 17 bases lay between the germline ends. Per germline, CDR1 SGHAT and CDR2 FQNNGV. CDR3 size: 16 residues. CDR3 amino acids: CASSLPGASVTDTQYF. The DNA of the CDR3 is TGTGCCAGCAGCCTCCCAGGGGCGAGCGTCACAGATACGCAGTATTTT.

The chain carries TRBV28 and TRBJ1-1; D gene uncertain. The germline V and J ends were trimmed by 7 bases and 6 bases, with 21 bases remaining between them. This CDR3 contains 15 residues. Germline V lookup: CDR1 MDHEN, CDR2 SYDVKM. The CDR3 spells CASNYLVAGRAEAFF. The CDR3 nucleotides read TGTGCCAGCAATTATCTGGTCGCCGGAAGGGCTGAAGCTTTCTTT.

The V gene is TRBV5-1, the J gene TRBJ2-7; 8 nucleotides align to TRBD1. The germline V gene encodes CDR1 SGHRS and CDR2 YFSETQ. This CDR3 has 18 amino acids. The junction had 14 bases not matched to a gene; V was cut back by 3 bases and J by 0 bases. DNA for the CDR3: TGCGCCAGCAGCTGGGTATTGACTCAGGGGGCACACTCCTACGAGCAGTACTTC. Translation gives CASSWVLTQGAHSYEQYF. The full variable domain, in which reference TRBV5-1 and TRBJ2-7 provide the parts outside the CDR3, is KAGVTQTPRYLIKTRGQQVTLSCSPISGHRSVSWYQQTPGQGLQFLFEYFSETQRNKGNFPGRFSGRQFSNSRSEMNVSTLELGDSALYLCASSWVLTQGAHSYEQYFGPGTRLTVT.

Turning to this clone: This clone may be a read error of a much larger clone one base away. Different DNA sequences within this sample yield the same CDR3. CDR3 residues: CASSVYEQYF. As DNA, the CDR3 is TGTGCCAGCAGTGTCTACGAGCAGTACTTC. This rearrangement joins TRBV6-1 to TRBJ2-7; D not certain. Trimming removed 4 bases from V and 3 bases from J, with 1 base in between. The CDR3 length is 10 residues. Per the germline V gene, CDR1 is MNHNS and CDR2 is SASEGT.

The V and J genes are TRBV10-3 and TRBJ2-1, with 8 positions matching TRBD2. V trimming: 0 bases; J trimming: 4 bases; junction bases outside the gene matches: 5. This CDR3 spans 16 amino acids. The germline CDR1 and CDR2 sequences are ENHRY and SYGVKD. CDR3 sequence reads: CAISESGAGGYNEQFF. The CDR3 region has the DNA TGTGCCATCAGTGAGTCCGGGGCGGGAGGTTACAATGAGCAGTTCTTC.

The chain's CDR3 is CASRPDRGEAFF. The DNA for the CDR3 is TGTGCCAGCAGACCCGACAGGGGGGAAGCTTTCTTT. The rearrangement links TRBV14 to TRBJ1-1; 9 bases are a match to TRBD1. The V gene's germline CDR1 is SGHDN and CDR2 FVKESK. V shed 6 bases and J 8 bases; nucleotides not matched to a gene: 4. This CDR3 spans 12 amino acids.

This chain joins TRBV5-1 and TRBJ2-5; no definite D call. The CDR3 has 13 amino acids. V lost 0 bases, J lost 3 bases, and 6 bases lay in between. Germline CDR1 reads SGHRS; CDR2 reads YFSETQ. The CDR3 reads CASSLGAKETQYF. The CDR3 nucleotides read TGCGCCAGCAGCTTGGGCGCCAAAGAGACCCAGTACTTC.

The rearrangement links TRBV7-8 to TRBJ1-5; the match to TRBD1 covers 11 bases. The ends lost 5 bases at V and 5 bases at J; junction bases unmatched: 5. The CDR3 extends over 15 amino acids. The germline gives CDR1 SGHVS, CDR2 FQNEAQ. CDR3 in DNA: TGTGCCAGCAGCCCCCGGGACAGGGGGTATCAGCCCCAGCATTTT. It yields the protein CASSPRDRGYQPQHF.

The chain recombines TRBV4-2 with TRBJ2-3; D remains unclear. Trimming removed 0 bases at V and 5 bases at J, with 9 bases between. Germline V lookup: CDR1 LGHNA, CDR2 YNFKEQ. The CDR3 runs to 14 residues. CDR3 sequence reads: CASSQEGWGDTQYF. The CDR3 DNA reads TGTGCCAGCAGCCAAGAAGGATGGGGAGATACGCAGTATTTT.

This chain joins TRBV10-3 and TRBJ1-2; perhaps TRBD1 as D (6 bases). CDR1 and CDR2 from the germline V gene are ENHRY and SYGVKD. Trimming cost V 1 base and J 6 bases, with 15 bases left between them. The CDR3 contains 15 residues. CDR3 in amino acids: CAISELPGEFNGYTF. The CDR3 nucleotides read TGTGCCATCAGTGAGTTACCAGGGGAATTTAATGGCTACACCTTC.

For this clone: The sample holds other DNA sequences that translate to the same CDR3. J is TRBJ1-2 and V is TRBV7-2; 8 positions agree with TRBD1. J was trimmed by 2 bases and V by 5 bases; bases with no gene match: 1. CDR1 and CDR2 from the germline V gene are SGHTA and FQGNSA. The CDR3 sequence is 13 residues long. CDR3 sequence: CASSRDRNYGYTF. In DNA, the CDR3 is TGTGCCAGCAGCCGGGACAGGAACTATGGCTACACCTTC.

The chain carries TRBV4-3 and TRBJ2-7, with D perhaps being TRBD1 or TRBD2 (5 bases each). The germline V and J ends were trimmed by 4 bases and 6 bases, with 10 bases remaining between them. From germline, CDR1 is LGHNA and CDR2 YSLEER. CDR3 length equals 12 residues. CDR3 loop: CASSRGIGEQYF. CDR3 in DNA: TGCGCCAGCAGCCGGGGGATAGGCGAGCAGTACTTC.

This chain links TRBV7-9 with TRBJ2-5, with D possibly matching TRBD1 (6 bases). V lost 3 bases to trimming and J lost 1 base, with 15 bases between them. This CDR3 region has 16 residues. The germline V gene encodes CDR1 SEHNR and CDR2 FQNEAQ (reference sequence). The CDR3 coding sequence is TGTGCCAGCAGCTTCGGAACAGGGTCATCCCAAGAGACCCAGTACTTC. Translated: CASSFGTGSSQETQYF.

The CDR3 loop is CASSIDRRVHEQYF. CDR3 in DNA: TGTGCCAGTAGTATAGATCGAAGGGTCCACGAGCAGTACTTC. The rearrangement links TRBV19 to TRBJ2-7, with unresolved D. Trimming left V 0 bases short and J 5 bases short, with 11 bases between. CDR1 and CDR2 (germline): LNHDA, SQIVND (reference sequence). The CDR3 is 14 amino acids.

This clone turned up a few times. V is TRBV2 and J is TRBJ1-2; 8 positions agree with TRBD1. Trimming cost V 5 bases and J 6 bases; bases outside gene matches: 5. Germline V gives CDR1 SNHLY, CDR2 FYNNEI. This CDR3 contains 13 residues. The CDR3 reads CASSQDRGDGYTF. The DNA of the CDR3 is TGTGCCAGCAGTCAAGACAGGGGTGATGGCTACACCTTC.